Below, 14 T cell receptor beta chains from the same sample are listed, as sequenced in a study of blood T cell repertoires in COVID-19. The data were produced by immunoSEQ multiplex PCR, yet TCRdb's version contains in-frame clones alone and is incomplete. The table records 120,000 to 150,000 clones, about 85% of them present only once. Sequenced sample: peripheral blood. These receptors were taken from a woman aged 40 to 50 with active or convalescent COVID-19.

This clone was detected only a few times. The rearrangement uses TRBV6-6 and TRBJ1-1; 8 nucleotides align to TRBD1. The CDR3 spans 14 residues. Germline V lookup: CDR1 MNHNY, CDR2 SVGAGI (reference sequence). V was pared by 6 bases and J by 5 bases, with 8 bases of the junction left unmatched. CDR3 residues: CASRTGGGPTEAFF. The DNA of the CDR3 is TGTGCCAGCAGAACAGGGGGGGGTCCGACTGAAGCTTTCTTT.

CDR3 loop: CAWNRENTEAFF. In nucleotides, the CDR3 is TGTGCCTGGAACAGGGAGAACACTGAAGCTTTCTTT. The chain links TRBV30 to TRBJ1-1; TRBD1 is a possible D gene (6 bases). The CDR3 runs 12 residues. CDR1 is GTSNPN, CDR2 SVGIG, per germline (reference sequence). V lost 4 bases and J 1 base, leaving 7 bases between the germline ends.

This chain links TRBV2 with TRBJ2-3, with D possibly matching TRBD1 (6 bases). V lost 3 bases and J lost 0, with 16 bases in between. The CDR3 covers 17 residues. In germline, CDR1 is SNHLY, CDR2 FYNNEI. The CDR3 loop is CASSDRDRRSSTDTQYF. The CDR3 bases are TGTGCCAGCAGTGACCGAGACAGGCGCTCTAGCACAGATACGCAGTATTTT.

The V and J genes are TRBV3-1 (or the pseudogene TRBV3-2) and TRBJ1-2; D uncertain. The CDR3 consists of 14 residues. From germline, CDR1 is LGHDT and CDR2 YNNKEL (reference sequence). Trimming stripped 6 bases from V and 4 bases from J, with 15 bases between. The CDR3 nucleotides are TGTGCCAGCAGACCTAACTGGGCGTCCTATGGCTACACCTTC. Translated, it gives CASRPNWASYGYTF.

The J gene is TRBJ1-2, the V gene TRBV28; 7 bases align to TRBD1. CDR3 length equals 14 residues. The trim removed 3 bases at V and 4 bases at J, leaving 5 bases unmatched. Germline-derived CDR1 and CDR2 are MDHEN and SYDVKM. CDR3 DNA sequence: TGTGCCAGCAGTTTCAGGGGACAGTTCTATGGCTACACCTTC. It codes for CASSFRGQFYGYTF.

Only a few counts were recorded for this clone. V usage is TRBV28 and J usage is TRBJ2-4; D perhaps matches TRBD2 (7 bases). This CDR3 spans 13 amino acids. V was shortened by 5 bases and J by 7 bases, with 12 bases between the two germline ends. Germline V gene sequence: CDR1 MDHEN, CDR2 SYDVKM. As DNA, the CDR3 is TGTGCCAGCAGTATACAGGGAGGGAACATTCAGTACTTC. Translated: CASSIQGGNIQYF.

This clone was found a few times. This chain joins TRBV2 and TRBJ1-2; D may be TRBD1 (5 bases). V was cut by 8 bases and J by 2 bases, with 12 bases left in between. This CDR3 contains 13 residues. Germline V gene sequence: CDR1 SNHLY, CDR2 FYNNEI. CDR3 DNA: TGTGCCAGCGGGACGGGAGGGAACTATGGCTACACCTTC. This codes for CASGTGGNYGYTF.

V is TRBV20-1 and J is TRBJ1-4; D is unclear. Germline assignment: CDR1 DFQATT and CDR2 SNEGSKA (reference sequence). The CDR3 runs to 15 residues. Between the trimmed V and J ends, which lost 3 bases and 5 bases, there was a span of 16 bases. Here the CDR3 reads CSASTEYGPNEKLFF. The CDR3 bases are TGCAGTGCTAGTACAGAGTACGGTCCCAATGAAAAACTGTTTTTT.

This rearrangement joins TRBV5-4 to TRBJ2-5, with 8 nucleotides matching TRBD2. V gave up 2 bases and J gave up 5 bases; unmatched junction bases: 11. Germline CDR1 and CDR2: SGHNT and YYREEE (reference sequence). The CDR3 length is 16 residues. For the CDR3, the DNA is TGTGCCAGCAGCTTCCCAGCGGGAGAAGGAGAGGAGACCCAGTACTTC. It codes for CASSFPAGEGEETQYF. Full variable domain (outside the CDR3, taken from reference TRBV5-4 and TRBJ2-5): ETGVTQSPTHLIKTRGQQVTLRCSSQSGHNTVSWYQQALGQGPQFIFQYYREEENGRGNFPPRFSGLQFPNYSSELNVNALELDDSALYLCASSFPAGEGEETQYFGPGTRLLVL.

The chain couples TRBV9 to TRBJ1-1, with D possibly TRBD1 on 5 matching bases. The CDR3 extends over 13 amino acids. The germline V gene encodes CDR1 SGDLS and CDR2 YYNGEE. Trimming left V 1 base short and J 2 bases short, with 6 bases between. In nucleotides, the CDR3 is TGTGCCAGCAGCGTAAGGGGTAACACTGAAGCTTTCTTT. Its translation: CASSVRGNTEAFF.

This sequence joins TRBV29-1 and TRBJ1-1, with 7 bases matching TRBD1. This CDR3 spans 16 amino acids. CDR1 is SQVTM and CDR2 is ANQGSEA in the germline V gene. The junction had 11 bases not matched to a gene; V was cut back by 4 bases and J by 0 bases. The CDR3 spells CSVAKGGQGVNTEAFF. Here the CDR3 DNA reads TGCAGCGTTGCCAAGGGGGGCCAGGGGGTGAACACTGAAGCTTTCTTT.

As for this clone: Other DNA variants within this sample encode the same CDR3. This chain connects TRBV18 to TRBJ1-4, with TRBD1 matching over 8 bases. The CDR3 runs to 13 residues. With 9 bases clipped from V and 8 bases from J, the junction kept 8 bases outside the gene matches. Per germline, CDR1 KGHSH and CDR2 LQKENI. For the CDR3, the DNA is TGTGCCAGTTCGACAGGGGCAGACGAAAAACTGTTTTTT. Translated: CASSTGADEKLFF.

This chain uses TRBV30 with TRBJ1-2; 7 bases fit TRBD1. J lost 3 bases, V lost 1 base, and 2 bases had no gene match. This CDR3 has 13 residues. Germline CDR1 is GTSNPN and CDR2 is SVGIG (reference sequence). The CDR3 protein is CAWSGQGDYGYTF. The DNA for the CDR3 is TGTGCCTGGAGTGGACAGGGTGACTATGGCTACACCTTC.

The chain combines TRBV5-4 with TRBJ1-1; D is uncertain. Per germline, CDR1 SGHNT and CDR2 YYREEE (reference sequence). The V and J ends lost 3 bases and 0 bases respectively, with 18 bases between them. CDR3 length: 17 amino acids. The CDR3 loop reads CASSSPPGTSMNTEAFF. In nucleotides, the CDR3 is TGTGCCAGCAGCTCTCCCCCGGGTACCTCCATGAACACTGAAGCTTTCTTT.